The T cell receptor beta chain under discussion was sequenced for a study of technical replicates of blood from a handful of donors. Method: immunoSEQ multiplex PCR; TCRdb's copy keeps in-frame clones and lacks some. Of 70,000 to 85,000 clones detected, 92% appear once; the ten largest clones hold about 0.27%. The CDR3 contains 16 residues. The germline CDR1 and CDR2 sequences are SGDLS and YYNGEE. After removal of 5 bases from V and 0 bases from J, the junction contained 6 bases not matched to a gene. This clonotype was sampled from a human donor in good health. The sequenced sample consisted of T cells isolated from PBMCs. J is TRBJ2-2 and V is TRBV9; 8 nucleotides match TRBD1. The CDR3 coding sequence is TGTGCCAGCAGAGACGACAGGGGTACGAACACCGGGGAGCTGTTTTTT. It is translated as CASRDDRGTNTGELFF.